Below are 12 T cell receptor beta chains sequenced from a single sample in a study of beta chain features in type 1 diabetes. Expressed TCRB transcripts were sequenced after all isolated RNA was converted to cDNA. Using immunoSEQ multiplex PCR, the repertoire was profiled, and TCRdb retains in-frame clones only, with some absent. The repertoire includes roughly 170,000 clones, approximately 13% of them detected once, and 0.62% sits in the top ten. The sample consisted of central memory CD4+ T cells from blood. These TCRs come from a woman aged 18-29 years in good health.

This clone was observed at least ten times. CDR3 sequence reads: CALRDSPNIQYF. CDR3 nucleotide sequence: TGTGCCTTACGGGACAGTCCAAACATTCAGTACTTC. The chain combines TRBV30 with TRBJ2-4; 7 bases are shared with TRBD1. This CDR3 spans 12 amino acids. With V trimmed by 7 bases and J by 6 bases, 6 bases remained unmatched. Germline CDR1 is GTSNPN and CDR2 is SVGIG (reference sequence).

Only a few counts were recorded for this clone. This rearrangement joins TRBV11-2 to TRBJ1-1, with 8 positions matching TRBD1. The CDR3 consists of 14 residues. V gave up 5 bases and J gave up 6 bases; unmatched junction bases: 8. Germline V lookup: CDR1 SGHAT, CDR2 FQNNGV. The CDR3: CASSRGQGIAEAFF. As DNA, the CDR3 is TGTGCCAGCAGCCGTGGACAGGGAATAGCTGAAGCTTTCTTT.

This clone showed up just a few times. CDR3 nucleotide sequence: TGTGCCTGGAGGAGACTAGCGTTAACCGGGGAGCTGTTTTTT. Encoded protein: CAWRRLALTGELFF. The chain is built from TRBV30 and TRBJ2-2; 8 bases are a match to TRBD2. CDR1 is GTSNPN and CDR2 is SVGIG in the germline V gene (reference sequence). J gave up 5 bases and V 3 bases, and 5 bases lay outside the gene matches. CDR3 size: 14 residues.

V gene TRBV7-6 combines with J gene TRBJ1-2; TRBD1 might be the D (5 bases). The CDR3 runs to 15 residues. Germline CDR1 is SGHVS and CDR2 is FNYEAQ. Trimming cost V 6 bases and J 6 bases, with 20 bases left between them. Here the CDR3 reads CASSPAGRQPHGYTF. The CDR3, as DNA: TGTGCCAGCAGTCCCGCCGGGAGACAGCCCCATGGCTACACCTTC.

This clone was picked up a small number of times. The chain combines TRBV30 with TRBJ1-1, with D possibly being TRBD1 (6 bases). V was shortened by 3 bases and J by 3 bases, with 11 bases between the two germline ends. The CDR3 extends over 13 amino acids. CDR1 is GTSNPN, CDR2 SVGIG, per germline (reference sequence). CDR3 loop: CAWRTTGHTEAFF. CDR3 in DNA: TGTGCCTGGAGGACCACAGGGCACACTGAAGCTTTCTTT.

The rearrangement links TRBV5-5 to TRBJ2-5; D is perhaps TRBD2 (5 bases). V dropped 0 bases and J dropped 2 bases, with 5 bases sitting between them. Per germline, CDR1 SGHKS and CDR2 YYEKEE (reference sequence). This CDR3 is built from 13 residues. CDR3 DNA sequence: TGTGCCAGCAGCTTGGGCGGGCAAGAGACCCAGTACTTC. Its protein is CASSLGGQETQYF.

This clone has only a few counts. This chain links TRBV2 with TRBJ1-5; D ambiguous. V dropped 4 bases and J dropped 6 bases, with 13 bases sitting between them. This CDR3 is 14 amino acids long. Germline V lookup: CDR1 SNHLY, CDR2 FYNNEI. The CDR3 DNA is TGTGCCAGCAGTGGCCCCCCCGAGGGTCAGCCCCAGCATTTT. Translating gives CASSGPPEGQPQHF.

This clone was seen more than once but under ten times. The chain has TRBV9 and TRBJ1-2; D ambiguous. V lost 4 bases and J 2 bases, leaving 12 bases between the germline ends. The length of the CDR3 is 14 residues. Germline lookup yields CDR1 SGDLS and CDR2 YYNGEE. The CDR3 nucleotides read TGTGCCAGCAGCCTCGCCCTACTGAACTATGGCTACACCTTC. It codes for CASSLALLNYGYTF.

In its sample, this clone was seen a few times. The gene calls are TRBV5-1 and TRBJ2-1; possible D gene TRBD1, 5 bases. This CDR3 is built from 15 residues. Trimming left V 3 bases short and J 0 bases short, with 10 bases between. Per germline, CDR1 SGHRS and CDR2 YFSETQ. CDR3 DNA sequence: TGCGCCAGCAGCTCCAGGGCTAGCTCCTACAATGAGCAGTTCTTC. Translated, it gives CASSSRASSYNEQFF.

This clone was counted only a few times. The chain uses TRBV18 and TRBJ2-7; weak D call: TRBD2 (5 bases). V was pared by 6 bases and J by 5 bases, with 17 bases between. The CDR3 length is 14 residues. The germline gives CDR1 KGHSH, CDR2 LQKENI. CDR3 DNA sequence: TGTGCCAGCTCCTTCGCTCAGCGGAACCACGAGCAGTACTTC. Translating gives CASSFAQRNHEQYF.

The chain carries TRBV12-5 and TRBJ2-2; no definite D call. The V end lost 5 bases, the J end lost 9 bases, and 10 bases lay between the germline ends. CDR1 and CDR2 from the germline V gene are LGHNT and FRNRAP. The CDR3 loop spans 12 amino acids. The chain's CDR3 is CASGLDSRELFF. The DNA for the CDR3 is TGTGCTAGTGGTCTGGATAGCAGGGAGCTGTTTTTT.

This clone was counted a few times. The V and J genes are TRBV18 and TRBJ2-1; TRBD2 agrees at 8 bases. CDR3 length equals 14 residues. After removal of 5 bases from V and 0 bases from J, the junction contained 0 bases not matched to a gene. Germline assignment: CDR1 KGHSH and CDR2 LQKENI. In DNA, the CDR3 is TGTGCCAGCTCAGCGGGAGGCTCCTACAATGAGCAGTTCTTC. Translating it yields CASSAGGSYNEQFF.